This T cell receptor (beta chain) comes out of a study of blood T cells in healthy people across ages. Findings of the study overall: Strong correlation linked observed beta diversity and percent naive T cells.

Worth noting for this clonotype: What it binds is not known.

The use of a sample-barcoded 5' primer and a J-beta primer mix characterized a second PCR of roughly 7 to 11 cycles. TCRdb recomputed calls from the 5' RACE reads with MiXCR, one row per CDR3 protein. The table lists about 800,000 distinct CDR3 sequences, roughly 46% of them singletons. V lost 2 bases to trimming and J lost 7 bases, with 17 bases between them. The CDR3 length is 15 residues. Germline V CDR1 and CDR2: SGHAT, FQNNGV. This receptor was taken from an elderly man in good health. Sequencing was performed on blood. This chain joins TRBV11-2 and TRBJ1-2, with D tentatively TRBD1 (6 bases). The CDR3 bases are TGTGCCAGCAGCTTAAGGACCTCAGGGGAAGGTGGCTACACCTTC. This sequence encodes CASSLRTSGEGGYTF.